The sequence of this TCR beta chain was determined in a study of T-cell reconstitution after alpha-beta-depleted transplantation in children. The germline V gene has CDR1 GTSNPN and CDR2 SVGIG (reference sequence). The junction had 3 bases not matched to a gene; V was cut back by 5 bases and J by 7 bases. The CDR3 runs 12 residues. Unique molecular identifiers were built into the TCRbeta library. TCRdb re-called the PCR reads with MiXCR, one entry per CDR3 protein. Here the sample spans 75,000 to 80,000 distinct CDR3 sequences, around a sixth being singletons. This clonotype was seen only a few times.

This TCR came from a male patient under 10 years old who had a stem cell transplant for acute lymphoblastic leukemia, so the T cells may come from the graft donor. The source was PBMCs, mostly from graft donor cells, collected 360 days after TCRalphabeta/CD19-depleted stem cell transplant. This sequence joins TRBV30 and TRBJ2-1, with TRBD1 matching 9 bases. The CDR3 bases are TGTGCCTGGGACAGGGGGGCGAATGAGCAGTTCTTC. Protein sequence: CAWDRGANEQFF.